These 18 T cell receptor beta chains originate from one sample sequenced in a study of cytomegalovirus exposure and HLA in healthy donors. Amplification used 60 Vbeta primers and 13 Jbeta primers. Here immunoSEQ multiplex PCR was the method, and the copy in TCRdb shows in-frame clones only, minus some. The repertoire consists of some 71,000 clones, with about 70% occurring once and the leading ten covering about 20%. The specimen was PBMCs. These receptor sequences come from a woman aged 30 to 39 in good health and CMV-seropositive.

V usage is TRBV7-2 and J usage is TRBJ2-7; 7 bases map to TRBD1. The junction had 7 bases not matched to a gene; V was cut back by 5 bases and J by 3 bases. Germline V gene sequence: CDR1 SGHTA, CDR2 FQGNSA. The CDR3 is 14 residues long. The DNA for the CDR3 is TGTGCCAGCAGCCCCGGGACAGCTTACTACGAGCAGTACTTC. Translation: CASSPGTAYYEQYF.

The V and J genes are TRBV7-2 and TRBJ2-7; TRBD2 matches 12 bases. Germline V gene lookup returns CDR1 SGHTA and CDR2 FQGNSA. V lost 5 bases, J lost 0 bases, and 11 bases stayed unmatched. There are 18 residues in the CDR3. CDR3 residues: CASSRELAGGSSSYEQYF. The CDR3 coding sequence is TGTGCCAGCAGCCGAGAACTAGCGGGAGGCTCGTCCTCCTACGAGCAGTACTTC.

This sequence joins TRBV28 and TRBJ2-7; the D is unclear. CDR1 and CDR2 from the germline V gene are MDHEN and SYDVKM. Between the trimmed V and J ends, which lost 6 bases and 7 bases, there was a span of 19 bases. There are 14 residues in the CDR3. The CDR3 loop is CASSLISRQAEQYF. CDR3 bases: TGTGCCAGCAGCCTAATATCGAGGCAAGCAGAGCAGTACTTC. The complete variable domain, with remaining parts taken from reference TRBV28 and TRBJ2-7, reads DVKVTQSSRYLVKRTGEKVFLECVQDMDHENMFWYRQDPGLGLRLIYFSYDVKMKEKGDIPEGYSVSREKKERFSLILESASTNQTSMYLCASSLISRQAEQYFGPGTRLTVT.

The J gene is TRBJ1-3, the V gene TRBV30, with D possibly matching TRBD1 (5 bases). The CDR3 contains 14 residues. V was shortened by 5 bases and J by 0 bases, with 11 bases between the two germline ends. The V gene's germline CDR1 is GTSNPN and CDR2 SVGIG (reference sequence). The CDR3 loop is CAWEQASSGNTIYF. The CDR3 DNA is TGTGCCTGGGAACAGGCCAGCTCTGGAAACACCATATATTTT. The whole variable domain, remainder taken from reference TRBV30 and TRBJ1-3, is SQTIHQWPATLVQPVGSPLSLECTVEGTSNPNLYWYRQAAGRGLQLLFYSVGIGQISSEVPQNLSASRPQDRQFILSSKKLLLSDSGFYLCAWEQASSGNTIYFGEGSWLTVV.

This clone showed up just once. The chain links TRBV5-1 to TRBJ1-5; D gene uncertain. The length of the CDR3 is 14 residues. The ends were cut back, 4 bases at V and 7 bases at J, with 15 bases in the middle. The germline gives CDR1 SGHRS, CDR2 YFSETQ. CDR3 sequence (DNA): TGCGCCAGCAGCCCGGCCGGGTTCGAGCAGCCCCAGCATTTT. This translates into CASSPAGFEQPQHF.

This CDR3 is CASSQSGQGSINEKLFF. CDR3 in DNA: TGTGCCAGCTCACAATCGGGACAGGGGTCGATTAATGAAAAACTGTTTTTT. The V and J genes are TRBV18 and TRBJ1-4; 10 bases agree with TRBD1. V trimming: 4 bases; J trimming: 4 bases; junction bases outside the gene matches: 9. Germline CDR1 and CDR2: KGHSH and LQKENI. CDR3 length: 17 amino acids.

The chain is built from TRBV11-3 and TRBJ2-5; maybe TRBD2 (6 bases). Germline assignment: CDR1 SGHNT and CDR2 YENEEA. The CDR3 loop spans 14 amino acids. V lost 1 base to trimming and J lost 2 bases, with 8 bases between them. CDR3 loop: CASSLGGAQETQYF. The CDR3 DNA reads TGTGCCAGCAGCTTAGGCGGGGCTCAAGAGACCCAGTACTTC.

This clone was counted only a few times. V is TRBV29-1 and J is TRBJ2-1, with 9 bases identical to TRBD2. The junction had 4 bases not matched to a gene; V was cut back by 6 bases and J by 7 bases. Germline loops: CDR1 SQVTM, CDR2 ANQGSEA. The CDR3 extends over 12 amino acids. CDR3 DNA sequence: TGCAGCGTGGAGGGACTAGCAAATGAGCAGTTCTTC. It specifies CSVEGLANEQFF.

V is TRBV5-6 and J is TRBJ2-1; D gene ambiguous. Germline CDR1 and CDR2: SGHDT and YYEEEE. The CDR3 length is 12 residues. Trimming pared 3 bases from V and 5 bases from J, leaving 6 bases between. This CDR3 is CASSSLNNEQFF. For the CDR3, the DNA is TGTGCCAGCAGCTCTCTTAACAATGAGCAGTTCTTC.

This clone was picked up a small number of times. The chain has TRBV5-6 and TRBJ2-7; D is perhaps TRBD1 (6 bases). Trimming stripped 0 bases from V and 3 bases from J, with 7 bases between. This CDR3 has 13 amino acids. Germline V gives CDR1 SGHDT, CDR2 YYEEEE. The CDR3 region has the DNA TGTGCCAGCAGCTTGGTAGGGGGCTACGAGCAGTACTTC. As protein: CASSLVGGYEQYF.

V and J are TRBV29-1 and TRBJ2-7, with 13 bases that match TRBD2. V lost 1 base, J lost 3 bases, and 6 bases stayed unmatched. This CDR3 contains 16 residues. The germline V gene encodes CDR1 SQVTM and CDR2 ANQGSEA. As DNA, the CDR3 is TGCAGCGTTGAAGGGACTAGCGGGAGCAAAGACTACGAGCAGTACTTC. Residues: CSVEGTSGSKDYEQYF.

Comment on this clone: One end of the junction does not line up with germline, which may come from a read error. This chain links TRBV7-7 with TRBJ1-1, with D unresolved. Germline CDR1 and CDR2: SSHAT and FNYEAQ (reference sequence). The CDR3 has 9 amino acids. For the CDR3, the DNA is TGTGCCACCCGACCTTTTGGAGACTTT. It codes for CATRPFGDF.

The rearrangement joins TRBV5-1 to TRBJ1-4; D uncertain. The CDR3 is 15 amino acids. The V and J ends lost 4 bases and 2 bases respectively, with 12 bases between them. Germline CDR1 and CDR2: SGHRS and YFSETQ. In DNA, the CDR3 is TGCGCCAGCAGCCCCCCGGGAAGTACTAATGAAAAACTGTTTTTT. Its protein product is CASSPPGSTNEKLFF.

This chain connects TRBV4-3 to TRBJ1-1; the D is unclear. Germline lookup yields CDR1 LGHNA and CDR2 YSLEER. Trimming removed 0 bases from V and 1 base from J, with 12 bases in between. CDR3 length equals 16 residues. In nucleotides, the CDR3 is TGCGCCAGCAGCCAAGAAATGGCCCGGAGGAACACTGAAGCTTTCTTT. It is translated as CASSQEMARRNTEAFF.

This chain uses TRBV6-5 with TRBJ2-7; no definite D call. CDR1 is MNHEY and CDR2 is SVGAGI in the germline V gene. CDR3 length: 16 amino acids. V lost 0 bases and J 0 bases, leaving 12 bases between the germline ends. The CDR3 DNA follows: TGTGCCAGCAGTTACTCGAGTGCCTCGGGCTCCTACGAGCAGTACTTC. Its protein is CASSYSSASGSYEQYF.

The rearrangement joins TRBV28 to TRBJ1-2; D remains ambiguous. CDR1 MDHEN and CDR2 SYDVKM come from the germline V gene. V was cut by 2 bases and J by 2 bases, with 9 bases left in between. The CDR3 consists of 14 residues. The CDR3 is CASSLRGSNYGYTF. The CDR3, as DNA: TGTGCCAGCAGTTTAAGAGGGAGCAACTATGGCTACACCTTC.

V usage is TRBV15 and J usage is TRBJ2-1; 10 bases agree with TRBD2. Germline assignment: CDR1 LNHNV and CDR2 YYDKDF (reference sequence). There are 14 residues in the CDR3. V trimming: 4 bases; J trimming: 4 bases; junction bases outside the gene matches: 1. The CDR3 protein is CATSIAGGYNEQFF. In nucleotides, the CDR3 is TGTGCCACCAGCATAGCGGGAGGATACAATGAGCAGTTCTTC.

This rearrangement joins TRBV6-5 to TRBJ1-2, with D tentatively TRBD1 (6 bases). Trimming removed 10 bases at V and 0 bases at J, with 12 bases between. Germline V lookup: CDR1 MNHEY, CDR2 SVGAGI. This CDR3 comprises 13 residues. CDR3 bases: TGTGCCACCAAGGACAGTACTAACTATGGCTACACCTTC. Translation gives CATKDSTNYGYTF.